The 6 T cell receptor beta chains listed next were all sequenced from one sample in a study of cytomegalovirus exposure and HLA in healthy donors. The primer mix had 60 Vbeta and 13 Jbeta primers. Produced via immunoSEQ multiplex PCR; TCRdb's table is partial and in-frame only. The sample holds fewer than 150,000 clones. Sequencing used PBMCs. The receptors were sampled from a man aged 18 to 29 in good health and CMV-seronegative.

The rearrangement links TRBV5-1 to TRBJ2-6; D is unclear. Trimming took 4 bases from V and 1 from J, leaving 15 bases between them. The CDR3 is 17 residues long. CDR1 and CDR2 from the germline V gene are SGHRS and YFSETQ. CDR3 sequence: CASSPGVVRSGANVLTF. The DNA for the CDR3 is TGCGCCAGCAGCCCTGGAGTGGTTCGGTCTGGGGCCAACGTCCTGACTTTC.

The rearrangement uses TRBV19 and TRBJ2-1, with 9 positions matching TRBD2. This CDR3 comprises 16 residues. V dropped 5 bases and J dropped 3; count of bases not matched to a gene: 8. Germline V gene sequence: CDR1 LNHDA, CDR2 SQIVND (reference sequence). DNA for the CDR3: TGTGCCAGTAGTTCCCTTAGCGGGAGTGGCTACAATGAGCAGTTCTTC. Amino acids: CASSSLSGSGYNEQFF.

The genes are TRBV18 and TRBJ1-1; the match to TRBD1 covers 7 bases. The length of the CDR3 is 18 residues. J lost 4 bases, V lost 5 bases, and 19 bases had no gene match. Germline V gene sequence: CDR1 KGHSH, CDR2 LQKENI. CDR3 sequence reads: CASSSDEGGEGRSTEAFF. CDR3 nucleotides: TGTGCCAGCTCATCAGACGAAGGGGGCGAAGGTAGGTCCACTGAAGCTTTCTTT.

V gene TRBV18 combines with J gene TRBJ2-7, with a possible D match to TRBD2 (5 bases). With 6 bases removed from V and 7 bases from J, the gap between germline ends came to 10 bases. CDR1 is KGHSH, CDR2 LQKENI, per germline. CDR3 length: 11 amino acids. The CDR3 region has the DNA TGTGCCAGCTCGGACTCGTGGGAGCAGTACTTC. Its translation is CASSDSWEQYF.

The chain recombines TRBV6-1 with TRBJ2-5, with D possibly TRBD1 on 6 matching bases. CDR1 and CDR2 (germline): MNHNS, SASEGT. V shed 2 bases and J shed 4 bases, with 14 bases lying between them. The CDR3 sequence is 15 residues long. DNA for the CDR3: TGTGCCAGCAGTGAAAATCAACAGGGAAGAGAGACCCAGTACTTC. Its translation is CASSENQQGRETQYF.

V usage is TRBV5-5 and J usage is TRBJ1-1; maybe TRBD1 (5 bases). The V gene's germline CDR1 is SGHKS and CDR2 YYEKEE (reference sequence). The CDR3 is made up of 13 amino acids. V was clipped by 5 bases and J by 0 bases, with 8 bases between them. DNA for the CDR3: TGTGCCAGCAGGACCAGGGTGAACACTGAAGCTTTCTTT. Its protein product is CASRTRVNTEAFF.